This TCR beta chain was captured in a study of cytomegalovirus exposure and HLA in healthy donors. Study-wide results and limits: Some V segments, TRBV6-2 and TRBV6-3 among them, were indistinguishable and were therefore excluded. A later analysis found that most CMV-associated TCR beta chains appeared HLA-restricted. Highly shared variants forming one cluster were likely a sequencing artifact.

A note on this clone: As yet, its antigen is unknown.

PCR primers comprised 60 Vbeta and 13 Jbeta primers. Assay used: immunoSEQ multiplex PCR; TCRdb lists only in-frame clones, some missing. The data contain about 170,000 clones, 77% of them singletons. Unrecorded immune exposures were likely, despite nominal health at sampling. CDR3 length equals 11 residues. CDR1 and CDR2 (germline): MDHEN, SYDVKM. The V gene lost 6 bases and the J gene lost 3 bases, with 6 bases spanning the gap. Sequencing input: PBMCs. The origin of this receptor is a woman younger than 45 in good health and CMV-seropositive. The chain couples TRBV28 to TRBJ2-7; a possible D gene is TRBD1 (5 bases). CDR3 nucleotides: TGTGCCAGCAGGACAGACTACGAGCAGTACTTC. This gives the protein CASRTDYEQYF.